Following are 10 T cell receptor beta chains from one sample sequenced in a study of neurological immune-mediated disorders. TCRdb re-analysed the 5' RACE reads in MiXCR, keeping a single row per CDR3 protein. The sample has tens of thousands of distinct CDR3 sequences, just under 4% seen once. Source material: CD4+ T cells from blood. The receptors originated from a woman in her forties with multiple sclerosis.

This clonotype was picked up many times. The CDR3 is CSARGQGRVYGYTF. The CDR3 nucleotides are TGCAGTGCTAGAGGGCAGGGTCGCGTCTATGGCTACACCTTC. J is TRBJ1-2 and V is TRBV20-1; a weak D match, TRBD1 (5 bases). V was clipped by 1 base and J by 4 bases, with 13 bases between them. CDR1 and CDR2 (germline): DFQATT, SNEGSKA (reference sequence). The length of the CDR3 is 14 residues.

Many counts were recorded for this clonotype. CDR3 sequence (DNA): TGTGCCAGCTCACCACTCACCCCGCTACAAGAGACCCAGTACTTC. Translating gives CASSPLTPLQETQYF. The genes are TRBV18 and TRBJ2-5; D ambiguous. Germline CDR1 reads KGHSH; CDR2 reads LQKENI. The ends were cut back, 1 base at V and 2 bases at J, with 11 bases in the middle. The CDR3 runs to 15 residues.

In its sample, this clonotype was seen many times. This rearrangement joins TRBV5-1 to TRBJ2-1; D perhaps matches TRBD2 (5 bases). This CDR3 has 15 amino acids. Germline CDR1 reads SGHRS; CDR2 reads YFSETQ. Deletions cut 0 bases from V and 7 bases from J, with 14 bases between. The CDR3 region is CASSLDSVLSNEQFF. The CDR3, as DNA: TGCGCCAGCAGCTTGGATAGCGTCCTCAGTAATGAGCAGTTCTTC.

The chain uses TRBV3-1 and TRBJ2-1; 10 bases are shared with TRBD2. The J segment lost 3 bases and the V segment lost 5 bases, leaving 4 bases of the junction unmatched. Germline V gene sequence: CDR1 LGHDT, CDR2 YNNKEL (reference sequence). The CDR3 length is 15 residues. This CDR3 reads CASSSTSGNYNEQFF. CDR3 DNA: TGTGCCAGCAGCTCTACTAGCGGGAACTACAATGAGCAGTTCTTC.

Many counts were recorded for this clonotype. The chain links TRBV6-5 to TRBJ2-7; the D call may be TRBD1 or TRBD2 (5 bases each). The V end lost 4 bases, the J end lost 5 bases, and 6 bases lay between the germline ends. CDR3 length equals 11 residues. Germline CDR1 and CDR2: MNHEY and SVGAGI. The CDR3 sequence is CASSSGHEQYF. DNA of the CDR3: TGTGCCAGCAGTTCGGGGCACGAGCAGTACTTC.

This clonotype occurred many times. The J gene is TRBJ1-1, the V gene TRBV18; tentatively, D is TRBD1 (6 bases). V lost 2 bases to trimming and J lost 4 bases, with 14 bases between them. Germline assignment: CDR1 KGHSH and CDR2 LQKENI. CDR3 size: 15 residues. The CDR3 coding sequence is TGTGCCAGCTCACCAGCGGGGGGGGCCGGCACTGAAGCTTTCTTT. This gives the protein CASSPAGGAGTEAFF.

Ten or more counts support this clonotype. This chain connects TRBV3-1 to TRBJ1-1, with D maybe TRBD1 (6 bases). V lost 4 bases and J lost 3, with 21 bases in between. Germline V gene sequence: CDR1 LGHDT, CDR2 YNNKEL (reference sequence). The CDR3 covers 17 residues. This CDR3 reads CASSPLGRGSKDTEAFF. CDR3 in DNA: TGTGCCAGCAGCCCCTTGGGCAGGGGCTCTAAGGACACTGAAGCTTTCTTT. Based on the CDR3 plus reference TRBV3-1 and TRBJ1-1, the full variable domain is DTAVSQTPKYLVTQMGNDKSIKCEQNLGHDTMYWYKQDSKKFLKIMFSYNNKELIINETVPNRFSPKSPDKAHLNLHINSLELGDSAVYFCASSPLGRGSKDTEAFFGQGTRLTVV.

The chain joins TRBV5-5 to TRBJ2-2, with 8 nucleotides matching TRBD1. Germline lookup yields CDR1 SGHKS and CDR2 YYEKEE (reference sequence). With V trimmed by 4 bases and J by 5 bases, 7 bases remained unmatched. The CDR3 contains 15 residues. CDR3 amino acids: CASSPGTGQTGELFF. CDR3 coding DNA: TGTGCCAGCAGCCCGGGGACAGGTCAAACCGGGGAGCTGTTTTTT.

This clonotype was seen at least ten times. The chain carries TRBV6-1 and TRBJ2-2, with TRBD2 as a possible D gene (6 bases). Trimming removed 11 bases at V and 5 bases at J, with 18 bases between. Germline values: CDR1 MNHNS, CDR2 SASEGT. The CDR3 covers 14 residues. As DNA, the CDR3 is TGTGCCTCCTTGGGGGGTAGATGGACCGGGGAGCTGTTTTTT. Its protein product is CASLGGRWTGELFF.

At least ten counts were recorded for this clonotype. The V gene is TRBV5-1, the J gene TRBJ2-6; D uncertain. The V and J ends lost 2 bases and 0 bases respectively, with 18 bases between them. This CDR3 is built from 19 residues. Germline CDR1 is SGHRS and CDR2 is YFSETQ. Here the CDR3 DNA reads TGCGCCAGCAGCTTACGATATACAGCGTTAAGCTCTGGGGCCAACGTCCTGACTTTC. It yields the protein CASSLRYTALSSGANVLTF.